The 9 T cell receptor beta chains given below trace back to one sample, sequenced in a study of T cell clonality in common variable immunodeficiency. Points from the study as a whole: Common variable immunodeficiency TCR beta sequences reportedly had fewer deletions and N-nucleotide insertions.

Method: immunoSEQ multiplex PCR; TCRdb's copy keeps in-frame clones and lacks some. Altogether 28,000 or so clones were found in the sample, and no singletons occur. Antigens for these TCRs are unknown. The material sequenced was peripheral blood mononuclear cells. These receptors were obtained from a human donor with common variable immunodeficiency.

The table lists this clone with a few counts. The read finishes 3 residues shy of the CDR3 end, and the germline J gene is used to complete it. The V gene is TRBV18, the J gene TRBJ2-7, with D possibly matching TRBD1 (5 bases). From germline, CDR1 is KGHSH and CDR2 LQKENI. V was pared by 2 bases and J by 0 bases, with 8 bases between. The CDR3 runs 14 residues. This chain's CDR3 is CASSPVTDSYEQYF. CDR3 DNA (partial): TGTGCCAGCTCACCAGTGACAGACTCCTACGAG. Full variable domain (rest looked up from reference TRBV18 and TRBJ2-7): NAGVMQNPRHLVRRRGQEARLRCSPMKGHSHVYWYRQLPEEGLKFMVYLQKENIIDESGMPKERFSAEFPKEGPSILRIQQVVRGDSAAYFCASSPVTDSYEQYFGPGTRLTVT.

This clone was observed many times. The CDR3 extends 3 residues past the end of the read, so its final part is completed from the germline J gene. The gene calls are TRBV20-1 and TRBJ1-5; D possibly corresponds to TRBD1 (6 bases). The CDR3 contains 15 residues. From germline, CDR1 is DFQATT and CDR2 SNEGSKA (reference sequence). V was trimmed by 6 bases and J by 0 bases, leaving 15 bases between them. The sequenced CDR3 bases are TGCAGTGCGCTCATGGACAGCTATAGCAATCAGCCC. It encodes CSALMDSYSNQP. The full CDR3 sequence reads CSALMDSYSNQPQHF.

This clone was seen a handful of times. The read gets to within 3 residues of the CDR3 end, and the germline J gene fills in the rest. The J gene is TRBJ1-5, the V gene TRBV18, with D uncertain. Germline lookup yields CDR1 KGHSH and CDR2 LQKENI. V lost 2 bases and J 6 bases, leaving 14 bases between the germline ends. The CDR3 has 15 amino acids. The CDR3 DNA, read in part, is TGTGCCAGCTCACCATCACGCGGGCAAGGTCAGCCC. Its translation is CASSPSRGQGQP. The whole CDR3 protein reads CASSPSRGQGQPQHF.

About this clone itself: The read finishes 3 residues shy of the CDR3 end, and the germline J gene is used to complete it. This chain connects TRBV7-2 to TRBJ2-1; D remains unclear. Per germline, CDR1 SGHTA and CDR2 FQGNSA. The V gene lost 4 bases and the J gene lost 5 bases, with 9 bases spanning the gap. The CDR3 runs to 13 residues. CDR3 region: CASSSRNDNEQFF. The sequenced CDR3 bases are TGTGCCAGCAGCTCTAGAAATGACAATGAG.

Regarding this clone: The DNA ends 3 residues before the CDR3 does, and the rest of the CDR3 is filled in from the germline J gene. V gene TRBV7-8 combines with J gene TRBJ1-5; D may be TRBD1 (6 bases). CDR3 length: 16 residues. The V and J ends lost 4 bases and 6 bases respectively, with 19 bases between them. Germline CDR1 reads SGHVS; CDR2 reads FQNEAQ. The CDR3 DNA, read in part, is TGTGCCAGCAGCTCGGGGTGGGGGCGAGAGGGTCAGCCC. Protein sequence: CASSSGWGREGQP. The whole CDR3 protein reads CASSSGWGREGQPQHF.

This clone counts as medium-sized (0.01 to 0.1%). The read ends 3 residues early relative to the CDR3; the germline J gene fills the gap. The rearrangement uses TRBV5-6 and TRBJ2-3; D might be TRBD1 (5 bases). V dropped 6 bases and J dropped 0 bases, with 8 bases sitting between them. The CDR3 sequence is 13 residues long. Germline-derived CDR1 and CDR2 are SGHDT and YYEEEE. CDR3 in amino acids: CASKRGSTDTQYF. CDR3 bases read: TGTGCCAGCAAAAGGGGTAGCACAGATACG.

Remarks on this clone: The sequence runs out 3 residues before the end of the CDR3; the remainder is reconstructed from the germline J gene. The V call is TRBV30, the J call TRBJ2-5, with 13 bases aligning to TRBD2. The ends lost 5 bases at V and 2 bases at J; junction bases unmatched: 8. This CDR3 spans 16 amino acids. CDR1 is GTSNPN and CDR2 is SVGIG in the germline V gene (reference sequence). The sequenced part of the CDR3 DNA is TGTGCCTGGCGCACTAGCGGGGGGGCCTGGCAAGAGACC. It codes for CAWRTSGGAWQET. The full-length CDR3 reads as CAWRTSGGAWQETQYF. The full variable domain, its missing parts supplied by reference TRBV30 and TRBJ2-5, is SQTIHQWPATLVQPVGSPLSLECTVEGTSNPNLYWYRQAAGRGLQLLFYSVGIGQISSEVPQNLSASRPQDRQFILSSKKLLLSDSGFYLCAWRTSGGAWQETQYFGPGTRLLVL.

This clone appeared many times. With the read ending 3 residues before the CDR3 end, the germline J gene is used to fill in that end. This chain connects TRBV10-3 to TRBJ2-7; D unresolved. CDR1 and CDR2 from the germline V gene are ENHRY and SYGVKD. The CDR3 has 12 amino acids. V lost 3 bases to trimming and J lost 1 base, with 4 bases between them. CDR3 DNA, as far as it was read: TGTGCCATCAGTGACGGGTCCTACGAG. Its translation: CAISDGSYE. The whole CDR3 protein is CAISDGSYEQYF.

Notes on this clone: The read gets to within 3 residues of the CDR3 end, and the germline J gene fills in the rest. V is TRBV6-1 and J is TRBJ1-6; tentatively, D is TRBD1 (6 bases). Looked up from germline, CDR1 is MNHNS and CDR2 is SASEGT. The CDR3 is 14 residues long. Trimming stripped 4 bases from V and 6 bases from J, with 10 bases between. The CDR3 is CASSVTGSNSPLHF. Incomplete CDR3 DNA: TGTGCCAGCAGTGTAACAGGGAGTAATTCACCC.